These T cell receptor beta chains were read from a single sample in a study of blood T cells in healthy people across ages. In TCRdb, the 5' RACE reads were re-called with MiXCR into one record per CDR3 protein. This repertoire shows about 1,500,000 distinct CDR3 sequences, over 25% found once; its top ten account for about 7.7%. Sequencing used blood. All receptors derive from a woman under 40 in good health. Each CDR3 is given with its conserved first and last residue. Fields, in order: clone size, D gene, V gene, J gene, CDR3 DNA, CDR3 protein. D genes are given only for firm matches. Clone size is not always given. Where it is, it says once, few, many or a class for expanded clones.

clone_size: -; d_call: TRBD2; v_call: TRBV6-7; j_call: TRBJ2-7; cdr3_nt: TGTGCCAGCAGAAATTCTCTAGCGGGAGGGCCGTCTACCTACGAGCAGTACTTC; cdr3_aa: CASRNSLAGGPSTYEQYF
clone_size: few; d_call: TRBD1; v_call: TRBV5-1; j_call: TRBJ2-1; cdr3_nt: TGCGCCAGCAGCTTGGCCCGGGACAGGAGAGGTGAGCAGTTCTTC; cdr3_aa: CASSLARDRRGEQFF
clone_size: few; d_call: -; v_call: TRBV10-2; j_call: TRBJ1-1; cdr3_nt: TGCGCCAGCAGTGATGGTTATTTTGGGGGGCGGAGAACTGAAGCTTTCTTT; cdr3_aa: CASSDGYFGGRRTEAFF
clone_size: many; d_call: -; v_call: TRBV7-2; j_call: TRBJ2-7; cdr3_nt: TGTGCCAGCAGCCCGAACAGGGAAGGATCGGGGGAGCAGTACTTC; cdr3_aa: CASSPNREGSGEQYF
clone_size: -; d_call: -; v_call: TRBV28; j_call: TRBJ2-1; cdr3_nt: TGTGCCAGCAGGCTACAGGGGAGGATCTCCTACAATGAGCAGTTCTTC; cdr3_aa: CASRLQGRISYNEQFF
clone_size: many; d_call: -; v_call: TRBV11-2; j_call: TRBJ2-4; cdr3_nt: TGTGCCAGCAGCTTGGCAGGGGGGAAAAACATTCAGTACTTC; cdr3_aa: CASSLAGGKNIQYF
clone_size: -; d_call: -; v_call: TRBV18; j_call: TRBJ2-7; cdr3_nt: TGTGCCAGCTCACCACCAGAACAGGGAACCTACGAGCAGTACTTC; cdr3_aa: CASSPPEQGTYEQYF
clone_size: -; d_call: TRBD1; v_call: TRBV15; j_call: TRBJ1-1; cdr3_nt: TGTGCCACCAGCAGAGACCCGGGACAGGGGGCTTTTGGAACTGAAGCTTTCTTT; cdr3_aa: CATSRDPGQGAFGTEAFF
clone_size: few; d_call: TRBD2; v_call: TRBV20-1; j_call: TRBJ2-3; cdr3_nt: TGCAGTGCTAGAGACCCTAGCGGGGACAGCACAGATACGCAGTATTTT; cdr3_aa: CSARDPSGDSTDTQYF
clone_size: -; d_call: TRBD1; v_call: TRBV7-2; j_call: TRBJ2-1; cdr3_nt: TGTGCCAGCAGCCCACCCCGGACAGGGCTCAATGAGCAGTTCTTC; cdr3_aa: CASSPPRTGLNEQFF
clone_size: few; d_call: -; v_call: TRBV9; j_call: TRBJ2-1; cdr3_nt: TGTGCCAGCAGCGTAGCGGGATTCGATGAGCAGTTCTTC; cdr3_aa: CASSVAGFDEQFF
clone_size: -; d_call: -; v_call: TRBV5-5; j_call: TRBJ2-5; cdr3_nt: TGTGCCAGCATCAGTGACAGTGGGACCCAGTACTTC; cdr3_aa: CASISDSGTQYF
clone_size: -; d_call: -; v_call: TRBV6-5; j_call: TRBJ2-5; cdr3_nt: TGTGCCAGCAGGGGGTCTGCGGATCGAGAGACCCAGTACTTC; cdr3_aa: CASRGSADRETQYF
clone_size: -; d_call: -; v_call: TRBV7-9; j_call: TRBJ2-2; cdr3_nt: TGTGCCAGCAGCTACGACAGAACCGGGGAGCTGTTTTTT; cdr3_aa: CASSYDRTGELFF
clone_size: many; d_call: -; v_call: TRBV10-3; j_call: TRBJ2-7; cdr3_nt: TGTGCCATCAGTGATGAGGGCTACGAGCAGTACTTC; cdr3_aa: CAISDEGYEQYF
clone_size: -; d_call: -; v_call: TRBV28; j_call: TRBJ1-2; cdr3_nt: TGTGCCAGCAGTTCCCTGGACATGGGGGAGAGTGACTACACCTTC; cdr3_aa: CASSSLDMGESDYTF
clone_size: -; d_call: TRBD1; v_call: TRBV20-1; j_call: TRBJ2-5; cdr3_nt: TGCAGTGCTAGCACCGGGACAGGGGGGACAAGAGGGACCCAGTACTTC; cdr3_aa: CSASTGTGGTRGTQYF